One and the same sample provided the 10 T cell receptor beta chains below, sequenced in a study of cytomegalovirus exposure and HLA in healthy donors. The study ran its PCR with 60 Vbeta and 13 Jbeta primers. The assay was immunoSEQ multiplex PCR, and TCRdb's table has in-frame clones only and misses some. The sample shows about 160,000 clones, 75% to 90% of them seen only once. The material sequenced was PBMCs. The source of these receptors is a male donor in good health and CMV-seropositive.

This chain connects TRBV14 to TRBJ2-1, with 9 bases matching TRBD2. This CDR3 is built from 17 residues. The germline gives CDR1 SGHDN, CDR2 FVKESK. V lost 0 bases and J lost 3; bases outside the gene matches: 6. This CDR3 is CASSQEGTSWSYNEQFF. Here the CDR3 DNA reads TGTGCCAGCAGCCAAGAAGGGACTAGCTGGAGCTACAATGAGCAGTTCTTC.

J is TRBJ2-7 and V is TRBV19, with 7 bases fitting TRBD2. The CDR3 sequence is 11 residues long. V was clipped by 6 bases and J by 7 bases; unmatched bases: 3. Germline loops: CDR1 LNHDA, CDR2 SQIVND (reference sequence). This chain's CDR3 is CASSLGGEQYF. The CDR3 region has the DNA TGTGCCAGTAGCTTGGGGGGGGAGCAGTACTTC.

This clone was seen a single time. The chain has TRBV30 and TRBJ1-3; D is perhaps TRBD1 (5 bases). Between the trimmed V and J ends, which lost 0 bases and 0 bases, there was a span of 12 bases. The CDR3 sequence is 16 residues long. Germline CDR1 is GTSNPN and CDR2 is SVGIG (reference sequence). CDR3 region: CAWSVRGGTSGNTIYF. In nucleotides, the CDR3 is TGTGCCTGGAGTGTACGGGGGGGGACCTCTGGAAACACCATATATTTT.

This clone was observed once. This rearrangement joins TRBV27 to TRBJ1-1; 9 bases align to TRBD1. The CDR3 runs to 15 residues. The germline V gene encodes CDR1 MNHEY and CDR2 SMNVEV (reference sequence). Trimming removed 5 bases from V and 1 base from J; junction bases left unmatched: 5. The CDR3 reads CASSPQGQGNTEAFF. In nucleotides, the CDR3 is TGTGCCAGCAGTCCGCAGGGACAGGGGAACACTGAAGCTTTCTTT.

The V gene is TRBV6-4, the J gene TRBJ2-2; D possibly corresponds to TRBD1 (6 bases). V lost 0 bases, J lost 5 bases, and 7 bases lay in between. Germline V gene lookup returns CDR1 MRHNA and CDR2 SNTAGT. The CDR3 spans 14 residues. The CDR3 DNA is TGTGCCAGCAGTGACTCTCAGGGGACCGGGGAGCTGTTTTTT. Its translation: CASSDSQGTGELFF.

The chain employs TRBV28 and TRBJ1-6, with D perhaps matching TRBD1 (6 bases). CDR1 and CDR2 (germline): MDHEN, SYDVKM. Between the trimmed V and J ends, which lost 8 bases and 2 bases, there was a span of 13 bases. The CDR3 covers 15 residues. In DNA form, the CDR3 reads TGTGCCAGCGGGAAGGACAGCACCTATAATTCACCCCTCCACTTT. Protein product: CASGKDSTYNSPLHF.

The chain employs TRBV5-4 and TRBJ2-7, with 7 bases lining up with TRBD1. CDR3 length equals 15 residues. V lost 4 bases, J lost 1 base, and 8 bases stayed unmatched. Germline CDR1 is SGHNT and CDR2 is YYREEE (reference sequence). The CDR3 region has the DNA TGTGCCAGCAGCCCCCCGGACAGGAGTTCCTACGAGCAGTACTTC. It translates to CASSPPDRSSYEQYF.

In the case of this clone: A junction end diverges from the germline sequence, so it may reflect a read error. This chain joins TRBV7-9 and TRBJ1-4, with D possibly TRBD1 on 6 matching bases. CDR1 and CDR2 from the germline V gene are SEHNR and FQNEAQ (reference sequence). The CDR3 loop spans 17 amino acids. The CDR3 DNA reads TGTTCCAGCAGCTTAGACGCAGGGGTGAATACTAATGAAAAACTGTTTTTT. The encoded protein is CSSSLDAGVNTNEKLFF. Complete variable domain (other parts from reference TRBV7-9 and TRBJ1-4): DTGVSQNPRHKITKRGQNVTFRCDPISEHNRLYWYRQTLGQGPEFLTYFQNEAQLEKSRLLSDRFSAERPKGSFSTLEIQRTEQGDSAMYLCSSSLDAGVNTNEKLFFGSGTQLSVL.

The chain has TRBV30 and TRBJ1-2; 9 bases are a match to TRBD1. The CDR3 is made up of 14 amino acids. J gave up 8 bases and V 3 bases, and 10 bases lay outside the gene matches. Germline V gene sequence: CDR1 GTSNPN, CDR2 SVGIG (reference sequence). The CDR3 loop reads CAWRVSQGAIGYTF. The DNA of the CDR3 is TGTGCCTGGAGGGTCTCACAGGGGGCGATCGGCTACACCTTC.

Comment on this clone: One junction end disagrees with the germline gene, perhaps due to a read error. The rearrangement joins TRBV7-9 to TRBJ1-2; no reliable D call. Germline lookup yields CDR1 SEHNR and CDR2 FQNEAQ (reference sequence). This CDR3 comprises 16 residues. The CDR3 bases are TGTTCCAGCAGCTTGCCCGGCGGTTCTCACGGGGATGGCTACACCTTC. This gives the protein CSSSLPGGSHGDGYTF.